What follows describes a single T cell receptor (beta chain). Its antigen is not identified. A multiplex PCR was run with 60 Vbeta primers and 13 Jbeta primers. Only in-frame clones appear in the TCRdb table, and some are missing; sequencing was by immunoSEQ multiplex PCR. The sample shows 200,000 to 250,000 clones, over 65% of them seen only once. This record belongs to a study of cytomegalovirus exposure and HLA in healthy donors. Study-level findings and limits: CMV serostatus was the only immune exposure information that was available. A few of the chains that were CMV-associated were confirmed in vitro to be specific for CMV antigens.

V was pared by 6 bases and J by 4 bases, with 12 bases between. CDR1 SNHLY and CDR2 FYNNEI come from the germline V gene. CDR3 size: 13 residues. The sample consisted of PBMCs. The chain carries TRBV2 and TRBJ1-2; D unclear. The TCR sequence derives from a man aged 40-49 years in good health and CMV-seronegative. CDR3 coding DNA: TGTGCCAGCAGGGTCGGAGTGGCCTATGGCTACACCTTC. It codes for CASRVGVAYGYTF.